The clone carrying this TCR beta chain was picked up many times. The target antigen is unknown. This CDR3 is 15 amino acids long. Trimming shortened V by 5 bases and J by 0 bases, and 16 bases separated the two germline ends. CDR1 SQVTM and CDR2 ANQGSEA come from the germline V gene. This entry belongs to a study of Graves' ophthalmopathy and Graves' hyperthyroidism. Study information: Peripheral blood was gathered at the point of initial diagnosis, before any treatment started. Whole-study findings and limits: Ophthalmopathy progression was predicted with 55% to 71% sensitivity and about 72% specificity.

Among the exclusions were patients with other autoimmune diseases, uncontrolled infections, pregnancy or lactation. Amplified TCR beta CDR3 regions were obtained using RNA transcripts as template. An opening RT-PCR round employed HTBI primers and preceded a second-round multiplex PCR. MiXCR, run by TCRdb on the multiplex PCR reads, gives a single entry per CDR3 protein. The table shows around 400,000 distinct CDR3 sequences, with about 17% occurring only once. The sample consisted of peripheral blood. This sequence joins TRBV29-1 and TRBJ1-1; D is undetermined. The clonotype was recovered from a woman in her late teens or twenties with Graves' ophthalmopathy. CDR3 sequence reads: CSVRKHQSMNTEAFF. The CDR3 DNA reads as TGCAGCGTTCGTAAGCATCAGTCCATGAACACTGAAGCTTTCTTT.